This TCR beta chain was captured in a study of shared clonotypes between healthy human individuals. The assay was carried out at the deep level. Sequencing was performed with immunoSEQ multiplex PCR; in TCRdb, only in-frame clones are kept and a portion is missing. The repertoire holds a few million clones, with less than 95% as singletons. This clone showed up just a few times. No antigen is known for it. This sample includes further DNA sequences coding for the same CDR3. Per germline, CDR1 MGHDK and CDR2 SYGVNS. The CDR3 spans 12 residues. Trimming removed 4 bases at V and 8 bases at J, with 11 bases between. Whole-study findings and limits: Even with large depth, rarefaction showed that sorted-subset sequencing was incomplete.

The rearrangement links TRBV25-1 to TRBJ1-2; D not resolved. The sample comprised naive CD4+ T cells from PBMCs. This sample's subset: CD45RA+ positively selected. The TCR sequence derives from a man in his late teens or twenties in good health. Some clones in this sample may be carry-over from other donors' samples. The CDR3 DNA sequence: TGTGCCAGCAGTGGAGGATTAGGAGGCTACACCTTC. Protein product: CASSGGLGGYTF.